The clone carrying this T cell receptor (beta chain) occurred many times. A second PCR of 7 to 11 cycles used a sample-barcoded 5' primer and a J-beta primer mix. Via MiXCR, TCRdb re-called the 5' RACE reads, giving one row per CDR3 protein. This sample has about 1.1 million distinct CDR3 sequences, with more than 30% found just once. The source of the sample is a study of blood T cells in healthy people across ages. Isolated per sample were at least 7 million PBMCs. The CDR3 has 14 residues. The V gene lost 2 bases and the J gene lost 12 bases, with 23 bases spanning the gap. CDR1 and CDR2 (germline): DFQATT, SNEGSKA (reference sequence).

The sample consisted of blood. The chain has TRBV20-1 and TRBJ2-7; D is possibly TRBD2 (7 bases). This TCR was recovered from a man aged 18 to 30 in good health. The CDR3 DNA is TGCAGTGCTAGAAACGGGGGGCAAATTGGTTTGCCGTACTTC. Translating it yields CSARNGGQIGLPYF.